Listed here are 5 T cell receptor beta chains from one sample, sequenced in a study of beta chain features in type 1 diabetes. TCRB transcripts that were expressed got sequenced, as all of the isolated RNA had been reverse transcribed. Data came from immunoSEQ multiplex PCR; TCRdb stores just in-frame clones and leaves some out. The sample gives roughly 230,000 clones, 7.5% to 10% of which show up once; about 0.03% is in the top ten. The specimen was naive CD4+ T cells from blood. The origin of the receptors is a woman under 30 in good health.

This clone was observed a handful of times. CDR3: CASSRREGTEAFF. As DNA, the CDR3 is TGTGCCAGCTCACGGAGGGAGGGGACTGAAGCTTTCTTT. This chain uses TRBV18 with TRBJ1-1; D is perhaps TRBD1 (5 bases). The V gene lost 4 bases and the J gene lost 5 bases, with 11 bases spanning the gap. Germline CDR1 and CDR2: KGHSH and LQKENI. The CDR3 is made up of 13 amino acids. Supplemented by reference TRBV18 and TRBJ1-1, the full variable domain reads NAGVMQNPRHLVRRRGQEARLRCSPMKGHSHVYWYRQLPEEGLKFMVYLQKENIIDESGMPKERFSAEFPKEGPSILRIQQVVRGDSAAYFCASSRREGTEAFFGQGTRLTVV.

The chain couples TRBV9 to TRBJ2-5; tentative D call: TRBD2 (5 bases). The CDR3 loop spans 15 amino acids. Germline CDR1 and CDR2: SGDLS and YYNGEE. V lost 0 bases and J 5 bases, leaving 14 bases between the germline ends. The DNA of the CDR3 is TGTGCCAGCAGCGTAGGGCTCGCCGAGGGCGAGACCCAGTACTTC. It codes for CASSVGLAEGETQYF.

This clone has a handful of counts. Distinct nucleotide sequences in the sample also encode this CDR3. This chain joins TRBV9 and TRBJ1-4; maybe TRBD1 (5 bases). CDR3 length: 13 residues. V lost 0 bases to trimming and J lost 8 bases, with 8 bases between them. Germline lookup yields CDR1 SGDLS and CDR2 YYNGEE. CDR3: CASSVAGGEKLFF. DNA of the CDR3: TGTGCCAGCAGCGTAGCGGGGGGGGAAAAACTGTTTTTT.

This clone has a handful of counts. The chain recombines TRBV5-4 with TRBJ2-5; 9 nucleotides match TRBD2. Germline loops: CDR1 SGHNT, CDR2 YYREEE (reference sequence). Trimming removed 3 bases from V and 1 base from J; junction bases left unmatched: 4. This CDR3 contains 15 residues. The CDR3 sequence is CASSSAGGLQETQYF. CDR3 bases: TGTGCCAGCAGCTCTGCGGGGGGGCTCCAAGAGACCCAGTACTTC.

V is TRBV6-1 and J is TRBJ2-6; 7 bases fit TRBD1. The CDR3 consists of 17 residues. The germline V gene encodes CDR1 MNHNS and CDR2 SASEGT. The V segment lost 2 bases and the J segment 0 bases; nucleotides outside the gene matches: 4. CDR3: CASSEPGQFSGANVLTF. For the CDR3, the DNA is TGTGCCAGCAGTGAACCGGGACAGTTCTCTGGGGCCAACGTCCTGACTTTC.